This paragraph reports one T cell receptor (beta chain). Its specificity is not known. These data belong to a study of T cells expressing NK-cell markers. Germline V lookup: CDR1 DFQATT, CDR2 SNEGSKA (reference sequence). This CDR3 is built from 13 residues. No DNA is given; TCRdb re-called the 5' RACE reads and lists each CDR3 protein once. This listing includes 300,000 or so distinct CDR3 sequences. Study-level points and caveats: NKG2C+ dominant clonotype frequencies in a handful of donors were about 1.0-8% of CD8+ T cells. Whether expanded NKG2C+ T cell clones recognized HCMV stayed uncertain. Four donors' CD3+CD56-NKG2C+ cells were dominated by the same clonotypes.

The V gene is TRBV20-1, the J gene TRBJ1-1. Sequencing was done on a sample of blood T cells: a sorted CD56 or NKG2C T cell subset, CD4+ or CD8+ T cells, or bulk PBMC T cells (not recorded which). The TCR originated in a woman aged 18 to 69 in good health. The chain's CDR3 is CSAGRQPNTEAFF.